A selection of T cell receptor beta chains follows, all from one sample in a study of technical replicates of blood from a few donors. Using immunoSEQ multiplex PCR, the repertoire was profiled, and TCRdb retains in-frame clones only, with some absent. Among 80,000 or so clones listed, more than 90% were seen once. Sequencing was carried out using T cells isolated from PBMCs. These receptors were obtained from a human donor in good health. Each CDR3 is given with its conserved first and last residue. The D gene is left open where the match is weak. Not every row has a clone size; where given, it reads once, few, many or a size class.

v_call: TRBV18
j_call: TRBJ2-2
d_call: NA
clone_size: NA
cdr3_aa: CASSPPGNTGELFF
cdr3_nt: TGTGCCAGCTCACCCCCGGGGAACACCGGGGAGCTGTTTTTT

v_call: TRBV30
j_call: TRBJ1-2
d_call: NA
clone_size: NA
cdr3_aa: CAWSVHSNYGYTF
cdr3_nt: TGTGCCTGGAGTGTACACAGCAACTATGGCTACACCTTC

v_call: TRBV7-2
j_call: TRBJ2-1
d_call: TRBD2
clone_size: once
cdr3_aa: CASSLSRASGREGQFF
cdr3_nt: TGTGCCAGCAGCTTAAGTAGAGCTAGCGGGAGGGAGGGGCAGTTCTTC

v_call: TRBV7-9
j_call: TRBJ2-5
d_call: NA
clone_size: NA
cdr3_aa: CASSLGGSGLETQYF
cdr3_nt: TGTGCCAGCAGCTTAGGAGGGTCTGGGCTGGAGACCCAGTACTTC

v_call: TRBV11-2
j_call: TRBJ2-3
d_call: NA
clone_size: once
cdr3_aa: CASSPGLTTDTQYF
cdr3_nt: TGTGCCAGCAGCCCTGGACTGACCACAGATACGCAGTATTTT

v_call: TRBV7-3
j_call: TRBJ1-1
d_call: TRBD1
clone_size: NA
cdr3_aa: CASSLGQGLNTEAFF
cdr3_nt: TGTGCCAGCAGCTTAGGACAGGGGTTGAACACTGAAGCTTTCTTT

v_call: TRBV30
j_call: TRBJ2-4
d_call: NA
clone_size: NA
cdr3_aa: CAWRPGGLLAEAKNIQYF
cdr3_nt: TGTGCCTGGAGACCAGGGGGGTTACTAGCGGAAGCCAAAAACATTCAGTACTTC

v_call: TRBV4-1
j_call: TRBJ2-1
d_call: TRBD2
clone_size: NA
cdr3_aa: CASSQEREVREQFF
cdr3_nt: TGCGCCAGCAGCCAAGAGCGGGAGGTCAGGGAGCAGTTCTTC

v_call: TRBV11-2
j_call: TRBJ2-7
d_call: NA
clone_size: NA
cdr3_aa: CASSLQDTYEQYF
cdr3_nt: TGTGCCAGCAGCCTACAGGATACCTACGAGCAGTACTTC

v_call: TRBV9
j_call: TRBJ2-7
d_call: NA
clone_size: NA
cdr3_aa: CASSAGATGTYEQYF
cdr3_nt: TGTGCCAGCAGCGCCGGGGCGACAGGCACCTACGAGCAGTACTTC

v_call: TRBV7-3
j_call: TRBJ2-2
d_call: TRBD2
clone_size: NA
cdr3_aa: CASSPGTSGSLAGELFF
cdr3_nt: TGTGCCAGCAGCCCTGGGACTAGCGGGAGCTTAGCCGGGGAGCTGTTTTTT

v_call: TRBV25-1
j_call: TRBJ2-4
d_call: NA
clone_size: NA
cdr3_aa: CASSGLTVKGNIQYF
cdr3_nt: TGTGCCAGCAGTGGCCTAACAGTCAAGGGGAACATTCAGTACTTC

v_call: TRBV28
j_call: TRBJ2-1
d_call: TRBD2
clone_size: NA
cdr3_aa: CASLLAGPGYNEQFF
cdr3_nt: TGTGCCAGCTTGCTAGCGGGACCTGGGTACAATGAGCAGTTCTTC

v_call: TRBV27
j_call: TRBJ2-2
d_call: TRBD2
clone_size: NA
cdr3_aa: CASTPGLAGHYTGELFF
cdr3_nt: TGTGCCAGCACCCCGGGACTAGCGGGACACTACACCGGGGAGCTGTTTTTT

v_call: TRBV19
j_call: TRBJ2-7
d_call: TRBD1
clone_size: NA
cdr3_aa: CASSTATGGPYEQYF
cdr3_nt: TGTGCCAGTAGTACCGCGACAGGGGGCCCCTACGAGCAGTACTTC